This T cell receptor beta chain was captured by sequencing in a study of T cell repertoires in cytomegalovirus infection (dated by TCRdb to the late 2010s). Background for the entire study: The peptide stimulations were aimed at well-studied HLA-B-restricted epitopes as well as recently identified HLA-C-restricted CMV epitopes, whose presentation resists viral immunomodulation. Donor HLA type was relevant to the analysis, because carriage of CMV infection together with the matching HLA type was indicated by public TCR beta signatures.

The sample's treatment or condition label is to be understood as: in vitro stimulation with specific CMV peptide epitopes to enrich CMV-specific T cells. The data were produced on an Illumina HiSeq 1500. The public reads were run again by TCRdb, first through fastp at Q25 and then through MiXCR, and only productive beta chains were kept. Each CDR3 protein appears once, grouped with its most common genes and DNA. The sample data list around 120,000 distinct CDR3 sequences, and under 50% of these were observed just once. The ten most abundant clones make up just under 75% of the sample. In the case of this clonotype: The antigen this receptor binds is unknown. Per-nucleotide qualities are absent, and no much larger clonotype sits a single base away.

What the authors observed across the whole study: Carriers of CMV infection plus the relevant HLA type were discriminated by the cumulative frequency of public TCR beta family members in the study cohort and in an independent roughly 400-donor cohort. The ex vivo response was dominated by HLA-C-restricted CMV-specific TCR beta clonotypes, which also provided the single most frequent clonotype in two of eight donors.

From the cysteine through the phenylalanine, the CDR3 covers 14 amino acids. This entry keeps only the CDR3 DNA: 42 bases, framed from base 1. Trimming at the junction amounts to 6 bases on V and 5 bases on J, and the germline ends lie 13 bases apart. The sequenced sample was CD8+ T cells from cultured PBMCs, obtained from culture after CMV antigen stimulation. Recombination linked TRBV12-3 or TRBV12-4 to TRBJ2-2; the D gene is possibly TRBD1, with 5 bases matching. The clonotype originates from a human donor in good health (CMV status not recorded). Some clones in this sample may be carry-over from other donors' samples. CDR3 loop: CASSLGPGTGELFF. The bases are TGTGCCAGCAGCCTGGGGCCCGGGACCGGGGAGCTGTTTTTT.